The 28 T cell receptor beta chains given below trace back to one sample, sequenced in a study of T-cell memory formation after mild COVID-19. TCRdb reanalysed the 5' RACE reads using MiXCR and keeps one entry per CDR3 protein. The table shows about 240,000 distinct CDR3 sequences, with 8.5% to 9.5% occurring only once. The sequenced sample was PBMCs or a T cell subset sorted from them (not recorded which). The receptors derive from a man aged 18-30 years who had mild COVID-19 (a few samples of this study predate the infection). Cell type and time point are not known.

The chain is built from TRBV5-6 and TRBJ2-7, with D maybe TRBD1 (5 bases). V was clipped by 0 bases and J by 1 base, with 5 bases between them. This CDR3 is 13 amino acids long. Per the germline V gene, CDR1 is SGHDT and CDR2 is YYEEEE. CDR3 bases: TGTGCCAGCAGCTTGGCAGGGTCCTACGAGCAGTACGTC. Amino acid sequence: CASSLAGSYEQYV.

This clonotype was found many times. V and J are TRBV6-2 or TRBV6-3 and TRBJ2-1; D remains unclear. Germline CDR1 MNHEY, CDR2 SVGEGT. Trimming cost V 2 bases and J 5 bases, with 7 bases left between them. The CDR3 extends over 13 amino acids. CDR3 residues: CASSYRENNEQFF. For the CDR3, the DNA is TGTGCCAGCAGTTACAGGGAAAACAATGAGCAGTTCTTC.

The rearrangement joins TRBV7-9 to TRBJ1-1, with a tentative D call TRBD1 (6 bases). This CDR3 has 14 residues. CDR1 SEHNR and CDR2 FQNEAQ come from the germline V gene (reference sequence). Trimming took 6 bases from V and 11 from J, leaving 22 bases between them. The CDR3 sequence: CASRGPGQPLGAFF. The CDR3 bases are TGTGCCAGCAGGGGTCCGGGACAACCCCTCGGGGCTTTCTTT.

This clonotype showed up just a few times. The J gene is TRBJ1-1, the V gene TRBV20-1, with D uncertain. The CDR3 loop spans 13 amino acids. The germline V and J ends were trimmed by 6 bases and 1 base, with 12 bases remaining between them. In germline, CDR1 is DFQATT, CDR2 SNEGSKA (reference sequence). For the CDR3, the DNA is TGCAGTGCGGTAAGGGAGGGGAACACTGAAGCTTTCTTT. Residues: CSAVREGNTEAFF.

V usage is TRBV6-6 and J usage is TRBJ1-1; D is ambiguous. The germline V and J ends were trimmed by 0 bases and 1 base, with 12 bases remaining between them. The CDR3 contains 16 residues. Per the germline V gene, CDR1 is MNHNY and CDR2 is SVGAGI (reference sequence). The DNA for the CDR3 is TGTGCCAGCAGTTACTCCTGGGCGCGTGGGAACACTGAAGCTTTCTTT. This sequence encodes CASSYSWARGNTEAFF.

This sequence joins TRBV7-9 and TRBJ2-6; D call uncertain. Germline values: CDR1 SEHNR, CDR2 FQNEAQ (reference sequence). The CDR3 contains 15 residues. Trimming stripped 1 base from V and 2 bases from J, with 6 bases between. DNA of the CDR3: TGTGCCAGCAGCTTAGGCGTGACTGGGGCCAACGTCCTGACTTTC. Residues: CASSLGVTGANVLTF.

The genes are TRBV10-1 and TRBJ1-1; D unclear. Trimming stripped 1 base from V and 5 bases from J, with 8 bases between. CDR1 is WNHNN, CDR2 SYGVQD, per germline (reference sequence). CDR3 size: 13 residues. For the CDR3, the DNA is TGCGCCAGCAGTGAGTGGACTGGAACTGAAGCTTTCTTT. Residues: CASSEWTGTEAFF.

The chain employs TRBV12-3 or TRBV12-4 and TRBJ2-3; TRBD2 matches 12 bases. CDR3 length equals 16 residues. V shed 5 bases, J shed 6 bases, and the junction held 9 bases outside the gene matches. The CDR3 region is CASSQRGLAGGDTQYF. CDR3 nucleotide sequence: TGTGCCAGCAGTCAGCGGGGGCTAGCGGGGGGGGATACGCAGTATTTT.

This clonotype was detected a few times. V is TRBV7-3 and J is TRBJ1-1; the match to TRBD1 covers 10 bases. The CDR3 loop spans 15 amino acids. The germline V gene encodes CDR1 SGHTA and CDR2 FQGTGA. The V segment lost 6 bases and the J segment 0 bases; nucleotides outside the gene matches: 4. CDR3 loop: CASRRDRGVNTEAFF. DNA for the CDR3: TGTGCCAGCAGACGGGACAGGGGCGTGAACACTGAAGCTTTCTTT.

The sample holds many counts of this clonotype. This chain links TRBV20-1 with TRBJ2-4; unclear D gene. Per germline, CDR1 DFQATT and CDR2 SNEGSKA (reference sequence). Trimming cost V 0 bases and J 4 bases, with 10 bases left between them. The CDR3 extends over 14 amino acids. This CDR3 reads CSARDWTRKNIQYF. In DNA, the CDR3 is TGCAGTGCTAGAGATTGGACCAGGAAAAACATTCAGTACTTC.

The chain is built from TRBV25-1 and TRBJ2-5; TRBD2 is a possible D gene (5 bases). This CDR3 region has 13 residues. The V end lost 4 bases, the J end lost 5 bases, and 11 bases lay between the germline ends. Germline assignment: CDR1 MGHDK and CDR2 SYGVNS. CDR3 region: CASSGWGDETQYF. For the CDR3, the DNA is TGTGCCAGCAGTGGGTGGGGAGATGAGACCCAGTACTTC.

The rearrangement joins TRBV5-1 to TRBJ2-3; 8 bases align to TRBD2. Germline lookup yields CDR1 SGHRS and CDR2 YFSETQ. This CDR3 contains 17 residues. Unmatched junction bases numbered 6, after V lost 0 bases and J lost 0 bases. CDR3 sequence: CASSLVSGGASTDTQYF. In nucleotides, the CDR3 is TGCGCCAGCAGCTTGGTTTCGGGGGGGGCCAGCACAGATACGCAGTATTTT.

The chain carries TRBV5-1 and TRBJ1-2; 7 nucleotides align to TRBD1. The CDR3 totals 16 residues. V lost 1 base, J lost 2 bases, and 8 bases stayed unmatched. Germline CDR1 is SGHRS and CDR2 is YFSETQ. This CDR3 is CASSLSPGQANYGYTF. The CDR3 DNA reads as TGCGCCAGCAGCTTGTCCCCCGGACAGGCAAACTATGGCTACACCTTC.

V and J are TRBV6-5 and TRBJ2-5; 9 bases match TRBD1. The CDR3 totals 16 residues. CDR1 and CDR2 (germline): MNHEY, SVGAGI. The V and J ends lost 5 bases and 4 bases, in that order; junction bases with no gene match: 11. CDR3 loop: CASSHPITGGAETQYF. The CDR3 region has the DNA TGTGCCAGCAGTCACCCAATTACAGGGGGCGCAGAGACCCAGTACTTC.

Only a few counts were recorded for this clonotype. This chain joins TRBV4-1 and TRBJ2-1; TRBD1 agrees at 8 bases. Trimming took 3 bases from V and 7 from J; bases not matched to a gene: 11. Per the germline V gene, CDR1 is MGHRA and CDR2 is YSYEKL. This CDR3 spans 16 amino acids. Here the CDR3 DNA reads TGCGCCAGCAGCCACCTGGGACGACAGGGGTATAATGAGCAGTTCTTC. Translation: CASSHLGRQGYNEQFF.

This clonotype was found a few times. J is TRBJ1-1 and V is TRBV4-3, with unresolved D. The CDR3 extends over 14 amino acids. Trimming cost V 0 bases and J 10 bases, with 15 bases left between them. Germline lookup yields CDR1 LGHNA and CDR2 YSLEER. CDR3 in amino acids: CASSQDRRGPGAFF. CDR3 bases: TGCGCCAGCAGCCAAGATCGAAGAGGACCCGGAGCTTTCTTT.

This sequence joins TRBV5-1 and TRBJ2-3; TRBD2 matches at 7 bases. With 1 base clipped from V and 0 bases from J, the junction kept 5 bases outside the gene matches. The V gene's germline CDR1 is SGHRS and CDR2 YFSETQ. The CDR3 runs 16 residues. This CDR3 is CASSLNAGGSTDTQYF. Written as DNA, the CDR3 is TGCGCCAGCAGCTTGAACGCCGGGGGGAGCACAGATACGCAGTATTTT.

V usage is TRBV4-1 and J usage is TRBJ2-4, with unresolved D. The V gene's germline CDR1 is MGHRA and CDR2 YSYEKL. The V and J ends lost 4 bases and 6 bases respectively, with 10 bases between them. The CDR3 consists of 13 residues. CDR3 coding DNA: TGCGCCAGCAGCCCCCCCCCGGGAAACATTCAGTACTTC. It encodes CASSPPPGNIQYF.

This chain connects TRBV6-5 to TRBJ1-2, with D possibly being TRBD1 (6 bases). The CDR3 covers 14 residues. The V and J ends lost 0 bases and 7 bases respectively, with 12 bases between them. Germline V gives CDR1 MNHEY, CDR2 SVGAGI. The CDR3 loop reads CASSYSRGAPGYTF. CDR3 nucleotide sequence: TGTGCCAGCAGTTACTCGAGGGGGGCGCCTGGCTACACCTTC.

V usage is TRBV2 and J usage is TRBJ2-2; the D is unclear. V was clipped by 8 bases and J by 5 bases, with 12 bases between them. This CDR3 is built from 13 residues. CDR1 and CDR2 (germline): SNHLY, FYNNEI. The DNA for the CDR3 is TGTGCCAGCGGGAAGGATGTGACCGGGGAGCTGTTTTTT. Residues: CASGKDVTGELFF.

This clonotype was recorded a few times. The chain combines TRBV20-1 with TRBJ1-2; 12 nucleotides agree with TRBD1. The trim removed 7 bases at V and 4 bases at J, leaving 13 bases unmatched. CDR1 is DFQATT and CDR2 is SNEGSKA in the germline V gene (reference sequence). There are 16 residues in the CDR3. The CDR3 loop is CSVGGTGGAGGYGYTF. As DNA, the CDR3 is TGCAGTGTAGGAGGGACAGGGGGCGCAGGCGGCTATGGCTACACCTTC.

This clonotype was observed at least ten times. The V gene is TRBV7-3, the J gene TRBJ1-1, with D maybe TRBD1 (5 bases). CDR3 length: 13 residues. Deletions cut 5 bases from V and 0 bases from J, with 7 bases between. In germline, CDR1 is SGHTA, CDR2 FQGTGA. The CDR3 DNA reads as TGTGCCAGCAGCGTGACAGTGAACACTGAAGCTTTCTTT. Its protein is CASSVTVNTEAFF.

The sample holds a few counts of this clonotype. This rearrangement joins TRBV5-1 to TRBJ1-5; D gene ambiguous. Trimming cost V 4 bases and J 8 bases, with 19 bases left between them. Germline V gene lookup returns CDR1 SGHRS and CDR2 YFSETQ. The CDR3 contains 15 residues. CDR3 DNA: TGCGCCAGCAGCCCCGGACGGGTTAATTGGGAGCCCCAGCATTTT. It translates to CASSPGRVNWEPQHF.

The chain recombines TRBV20-1 with TRBJ1-5, with 8 bases aligning to TRBD1. With V trimmed by 3 bases and J by 0 bases, 4 bases remained unmatched. The CDR3 runs 15 residues. The germline CDR1 and CDR2 sequences are DFQATT and SNEGSKA (reference sequence). The CDR3 here is CSASDRGYSNQPQHF. The CDR3 DNA follows: TGCAGTGCTAGTGACAGGGGCTATAGCAATCAGCCCCAGCATTTT.

Many counts were recorded for this clonotype. V is TRBV7-2 and J is TRBJ2-2, with D possibly matching TRBD2 (6 bases). The CDR3 extends over 15 amino acids. Looked up from germline, CDR1 is SGHTA and CDR2 is FQGNSA. With 1 base removed from V and 6 bases from J, the gap between germline ends came to 12 bases. The CDR3 nucleotides are TGTGCCAGCAGCTTAGTCATAGCGGACCCCGGGGAGCTGTTTTTT. It specifies CASSLVIADPGELFF.

The V gene is TRBV7-9, the J gene TRBJ1-2; 8 bases fit TRBD1. The germline gives CDR1 SEHNR, CDR2 FQNEAQ (reference sequence). The CDR3 covers 14 residues. Germline trimming cut 5 bases from V and 4 bases from J; bases unmatched to any gene: 6. The CDR3 region has the DNA TGTGCCAGCAGCCGACAGGGGCTGGGCTATGGCTACACCTTC. Amino acids: CASSRQGLGYGYTF.

The J gene is TRBJ2-5, the V gene TRBV7-3; D perhaps matches TRBD2 (6 bases). The CDR3 consists of 13 residues. V was shortened by 5 bases and J by 7 bases, with 14 bases between the two germline ends. Germline values: CDR1 SGHTA, CDR2 FQGTGA. CDR3 sequence reads: CASSAGTQGTQYF. Written as DNA, the CDR3 is TGTGCCAGCAGCGCGGGGACCCAGGGGACCCAGTACTTC.

This clonotype was picked up many times. The rearrangement joins TRBV12-3 or TRBV12-4 to TRBJ2-7; no firm D call. The CDR3 has 15 residues. V gave up 3 bases and J gave up 0 bases, with 12 bases separating them. This CDR3 reads CASSFSRSNSYEQYF. CDR3 bases: TGTGCCAGCAGTTTTAGTAGGTCAAACTCCTACGAGCAGTACTTC.